The sequence of this T cell receptor (beta chain) was determined in a study of vaccination and CD4 T cells after COVID-19. Study summary: Each participant underwent a two-dose regimen of either the BNT162b2 or the mRNA-1273 vaccine. Notes on the study in general: Detection of a median around 85% of reactive clones in convalescent patients was confined to the period after vaccination.

V was shortened by 0 bases and J by 4 bases, with 7 bases between the two germline ends. The CDR3 contains 14 residues. In germline, CDR1 is SGHVS, CDR2 FQNEAQ. This clonotype is medium-sized (0.01 to 0.1%). Its antigen is as yet unknown. Time point indicated: late sampling 161 to 241 days after vaccination in a few convalescent patients. Treatment meaning: roughly ten-day PBMC culture with coronavirus spike peptide pools or control peptides (ViraFEST assay). ViraFEST expanded antigen-specific T cells with peptide pools, then sequenced TCRs. Before Alpha, Beta and Delta appeared in the US, convalescents tested positive (March–late 2020). Oncomine TCR Beta short-read sequencing was applied to DNA from cultured CD4+ T cells. TCRdb used MiXCR to reprocess the PCR reads, holding one entry per CDR3 protein. The sample has 25,000 to 30,000 distinct CDR3 sequences; less than 45% are singletons.

Specimen: CD4+ T cells from blood, cultured in vitro, collected about 7 months after SARS-CoV-2 vaccination. This sequence joins TRBV7-8 and TRBJ2-1; D gene unclear. This receptor was taken from a human donor who had recovered from COVID-19. CDR3 in amino acids: CASSLAHLYNEQFF. The CDR3 coding sequence is TGTGCCAGCAGCTTAGCGCACTTGTACAATGAGCAGTTCTTC.